The 9 T cell receptor beta chains presented below share a single source sample, sequenced in a study of immune cell composition in non-small cell lung cancer. Clones were sequenced by immunoSEQ multiplex PCR, and TCRdb holds only the in-frame ones, with some missing. The sample holds just under 2,500 clones, 75% to 80% seen once. Sequencing input: lung tumor tissue. The receptors were gathered from a human donor with non-small cell lung cancer.

V and J are TRBV18 and TRBJ2-1; TRBD1 aligns across 8 bases. Germline V CDR1 and CDR2: KGHSH, LQKENI. This CDR3 has 16 amino acids. Trimming at V came to 6 bases and at J to 9 bases, leaving 16 bases not matched to a gene. In DNA, the CDR3 is TGTGCCAGCTCCCCCCCCGAAACAGGGGGATCGGGTGAGCAGTTCTTC. Protein product: CASSPPETGGSGEQFF.

The V gene is TRBV10-2, the J gene TRBJ2-1; weak D call: TRBD2 (5 bases). V was cut by 3 bases and J by 4 bases, with 16 bases left in between. CDR1 is WSHSY, CDR2 SAAADI, per germline. This CDR3 contains 16 residues. CDR3 region: CASSDRPSYPYNEQFF. The CDR3, as DNA: TGCGCCAGCAGTGACCGTCCTAGCTACCCATACAATGAGCAGTTCTTC.

This chain joins TRBV6-6 and TRBJ1-4; 10 nucleotides line up with TRBD1. Germline loops: CDR1 MNHNY, CDR2 SVGAGI (reference sequence). With V trimmed by 6 bases and J by 8 bases, 9 bases remained unmatched. The CDR3 runs to 15 residues. CDR3 nucleotides: TGTGCCAGCAGACTCCTGACAGGGGGCGACGAAAAACTGTTTTTT. This translates into CASRLLTGGDEKLFF.

This clone showed up just once. V gene TRBV5-8 combines with J gene TRBJ2-1; D may be TRBD1 (6 bases). Between the trimmed V and J ends, which lost 0 bases and 8 bases, there was a span of 18 bases. The CDR3 spans 16 residues. CDR1 and CDR2 from the germline V gene are SGHTS and YDEGEE. The CDR3 sequence: CASSLGLETGRDEQFF. CDR3 DNA sequence: TGTGCCAGCAGCTTGGGTCTTGAGACAGGTCGGGATGAGCAGTTCTTC.

The chain combines TRBV6-1 with TRBJ2-7; weak D call: TRBD1 (5 bases). CDR1 is MNHNS and CDR2 is SASEGT in the germline V gene. The CDR3 is 15 residues long. V shed 6 bases and J shed 0 bases, with 15 bases lying between them. The CDR3 nucleotides read TGTGCCAGCAGGTATTTAGGGGAAAGCTCCTACGAGCAGTACTTC. It yields the protein CASRYLGESSYEQYF.

This clone occurred a few times. The gene calls are TRBV5-6 and TRBJ1-5; 7 nucleotides match TRBD1. Trimming cost V 4 bases and J 6 bases; bases outside gene matches: 4. CDR1 is SGHDT and CDR2 is YYEEEE in the germline V gene. CDR3 length equals 13 residues. The CDR3 reads CASSLRGTQPQHF. CDR3 in DNA: TGTGCCAGCAGCCTCAGGGGGACTCAGCCCCAGCATTTT.

This chain links TRBV7-2 with TRBJ2-3; possible D gene TRBD1, 5 bases. Looked up from germline, CDR1 is SGHTA and CDR2 is FQGNSA. V gave up 3 bases and J gave up 2 bases, with 9 bases separating them. This CDR3 region has 14 residues. CDR3 region: CASSFRQLTDTQYF. The CDR3 DNA follows: TGTGCCAGCAGCTTCAGACAGCTCACAGATACGCAGTATTTT.

The chain carries TRBV19 and TRBJ2-1; tentatively, D is TRBD1 (6 bases). CDR3 length equals 19 residues. In germline, CDR1 is LNHDA, CDR2 SQIVND (reference sequence). V lost 5 bases to trimming and J lost 0 bases, with 23 bases between them. In nucleotides, the CDR3 is TGTGCCAGTAGTCCCATAGGGGGTCTACAGGACACCTCCTACAATGAGCAGTTCTTC. The encoded protein is CASSPIGGLQDTSYNEQFF. Drawing the rest from reference TRBV19 and TRBJ2-1, the complete variable domain is DGGITQSPKYLFRKEGQNVTLSCEQNLNHDAMYWYRQDPGQGLRLIYYSQIVNDFQKGDIAEGYSVSREKKESFPLTVTSAQKNPTAFYLCASSPIGGLQDTSYNEQFFGPGTRLTVL.

The chain carries TRBV11-2 and TRBJ2-5; D perhaps matches TRBD2 (6 bases). The end of the DNA aligns better with TRBJ2-7, so the J call may be wrong. The germline gives CDR1 SGHAT, CDR2 FQNNGV. This CDR3 is built from 14 residues. The CDR3 is CASSLQEGAYEQYF. CDR3 bases: TGTGCCAGCAGCCTGCAGGAGGGAGCCTACGAGCAGTACTTC.